Listed below are T cell receptor beta chains from one sample, sequenced in a study of T cell responses to AZD1222 COVID-19 vaccine. Sequencing used immunoSEQ multiplex PCR; TCRdb keeps in-frame clones, though not all of them. The sample includes tens of thousands of clones, approximately 79% of them seen just once. The specimen comprised peripheral blood, sampled on day 0 of MenACWY control vaccination. The origin of the receptors is an adult in good health. CDR3s include the opening cysteine and the closing phenylalanine or tryptophan. The order of the fields is CDR3 length, clone size, V gene, J gene, D gene, CDR3 protein, CDR3 DNA. The D gene is left open where the match is weak. Clone size is shown for a subset of rows, as once, few, many or a class of expanded clone.

>14|few|TRBV5-1|TRBJ1-4|NA
CASSLGGYNEKLFF
TGCGCCAGCAGCTTGGGCGGATATAATGAAAAACTGTTTTTT
>14|NA|TRBV5-4|TRBJ1-2|NA
CASSSGGGGYGYTF
TGTGCCAGCAGCTCCGGTGGGGGCGGCTATGGCTACACCTTC
>15|NA|TRBV5-1|TRBJ1-1|TRBD1
CASSWQGQGNTEAFF
TGCGCCAGCAGCTGGCAGGGACAGGGCAACACTGAAGCTTTCTTT
>18|NA|TRBV28|TRBJ1-6|TRBD1
CASSLLTFNRDRESPLHF
TGTGCCAGCAGTTTACTCACATTCAACCGGGACAGGGAATCACCCCTCCACTTT
>17|medium-sized|TRBV18|TRBJ2-5|TRBD1
CASSRQGALGVQETQYF
TGTGCCAGCTCACGTCAGGGGGCCTTAGGGGTGCAAGAGACCCAGTACTTC
>14|NA|TRBV28|TRBJ1-1|NA
CASSFPIGGTEAFF
TGTGCCAGCAGTTTCCCCATCGGAGGCACTGAAGCTTTCTTT
>13|NA|TRBV12-3/TRBV12-4|TRBJ2-3|NA
CASSLLGAGLKYF
TGTGCCAGCAGTTTATTGGGGGCGGGGCTGAAATATTTT
>15|NA|TRBV6-5|TRBJ1-5|NA
CASNPGGPRNQPQHF
TGTGCCAGCAATCCGGGCGGGCCGAGAAATCAGCCCCAGCATTTT
>14|NA|TRBV30|TRBJ1-3|NA
CAWSVGPNGNTIYF
TGTGCCTGGAGTGTTGGGCCCAATGGAAACACCATATATTTT
>16|once|TRBV6-2/TRBV6-3|TRBJ2-5|TRBD1
CASSLPRTGVQETQYF
TGTGCCAGCAGCCTCCCCCGGACAGGAGTACAAGAGACCCAGTACTTC
>13|NA|TRBV19|TRBJ2-4|TRBD1
CASRKDRENIQYF
TGTGCCAGTAGGAAAGACAGGGAAAACATTCAGTACTTC
>14|NA|TRBV27|TRBJ2-7|TRBD2
CASSLLAGGNEQYF
TGTGCCAGCAGTCTGCTAGCGGGAGGGAACGAGCAGTACTTC
>15|NA|TRBV2|TRBJ2-2|TRBD1
CASSEATGPTGELFF
TGTGCCAGCAGTGAAGCGACAGGGCCAACCGGGGAGCTGTTTTTT
>15|NA|TRBV7-6|TRBJ2-7|NA
CASSLRAGSRYEQYF
TGTGCCAGCAGCTTAAGAGCCGGGAGCCGCTACGAGCAGTACTTC
>15|NA|TRBV25-1|TRBJ2-1|TRBD1
CASSGRDRDLNEQFF
TGTGCCAGCAGTGGCCGGGACAGGGATCTTAATGAGCAGTTCTTC
>13|NA|TRBV3-1/TRBV3-2|TRBJ1-5|NA
CASSYNSNQPQHF
TGTGCCAGCAGCTATAATAGCAATCAGCCCCAGCATTTT
>17|few|TRBV28|TRBJ2-3|NA
CASSSSYRLSNTDTQYF
TGTGCCAGCAGTTCAAGTTATCGGCTGTCTAACACAGATACGCAGTATTTT
>16|NA|TRBV5-1|TRBJ2-3|TRBD1
CASSLATGGGTDTQYF
TGCGCCAGCAGCTTGGCGACAGGGGGCGGCACAGATACGCAGTATTTT
>14|NA|TRBV27|TRBJ2-7|TRBD2
CASTLLAGGNEQYF
TGTGCCAGCACGTTGCTAGCGGGAGGAAACGAGCAGTACTTC
>14|NA|TRBV3-1/TRBV3-2|TRBJ2-1|NA
CASSQDRAAYEQFF
TGTGCCAGCAGCCAAGACAGGGCAGCCTATGAGCAGTTCTTC
>19|NA|TRBV28|TRBJ2-7|TRBD2
CASSSPGLPFGIFTYEQYF
TGTGCCAGCAGTTCTCCGGGACTACCATTTGGAATATTTACCTACGAGCAGTACTTC
>12|NA|TRBV5-6|TRBJ2-7|NA
CASSFTGNEQYF
TGTGCCAGCAGTTTTACAGGGAACGAGCAGTACTTC
>15|NA|TRBV9|TRBJ2-3|NA
CASSPPGGGLDTQYF
TGTGCCAGCAGCCCCCCAGGGGGGGGCTTAGATACGCAGTATTTT
>16|NA|TRBV4-1|TRBJ1-2|TRBD1
CASSHQPGQDPYGYTF
TGCGCCAGCAGCCACCAACCGGGACAGGACCCCTATGGCTACACCTTC
>14|NA|TRBV5-1|TRBJ2-7|NA
CASSLGQETNEQYF
TGCGCCAGCAGCTTGGGACAGGAAACCAACGAGCAGTACTTC
>14|NA|TRBV18|TRBJ1-2|TRBD1
CASSPPGGYYGYTF
TGTGCCAGCTCACCACCAGGGGGCTACTATGGCTACACCTTC
>16|NA|TRBV7-9|TRBJ2-1|TRBD1
CASSPPDRSSYNEQFF
TGTGCCAGCAGCCCACCGGACAGGAGCTCCTACAATGAGCAGTTCTTC
>16|NA|TRBV11-2|TRBJ2-3|TRBD2
CASSLSPKGGGDTQYF
TGTGCCAGCAGCTTATCCCCCAAAGGCGGGGGGGATACGCAGTATTTT
>13|few|TRBV29-1|TRBJ2-3|TRBD2
CSAATSGADTQYF
TGCAGCGCCGCGACTAGCGGTGCAGATACGCAGTATTTT
>13|NA|TRBV7-2|TRBJ1-6|NA
CASSLERYSPLHF
TGTGCCAGCAGCTTAGAACGGTATTCACCCCTCCACTTT
>12|NA|TRBV5-8|TRBJ1-6|NA
CASSLGGTPLHF
TGTGCCAGCAGCTTGGGGGGAACACCCCTCCACTTT